A single sample gave rise to the 12 T cell receptor beta chains below, sequenced in a study of T cells after yellow fever vaccination. TCRdb reprocessed the 5' RACE reads via MiXCR and lists one record per CDR3 protein. In the table there are a few hundred thousand distinct CDR3 sequences, roughly 4% of which are singletons. The material sequenced was PBMCs, taken 5 days after the yellow fever booster vaccination. All receptors derive from a man between 18 and 29 years old who received the YFV17D yellow fever vaccine.

There are a few counts of this clonotype. The V and J genes are TRBV5-1 and TRBJ1-6; TRBD1 might be the D (6 bases). This CDR3 is 16 amino acids long. V lost 0 bases and J lost 9, with 16 bases in between. Germline loops: CDR1 SGHRS, CDR2 YFSETQ. Written as DNA, the CDR3 is TGCGCCAGCAGCTTGGAATGGGGCAGGGGTAGTTCACCCCTCCACTTT. It specifies CASSLEWGRGSSPLHF. Complete variable domain (other parts from reference TRBV5-1 and TRBJ1-6): KAGVTQTPRYLIKTRGQQVTLSCSPISGHRSVSWYQQTPGQGLQFLFEYFSETQRNKGNFPGRFSGRQFSNSRSEMNVSTLELGDSALYLCASSLEWGRGSSPLHFGNGTRLTVT.

There are many counts of this clonotype. The genes are TRBV20-1 and TRBJ1-2, with D possibly being TRBD1 (6 bases). Germline V gives CDR1 DFQATT, CDR2 SNEGSKA (reference sequence). V lost 3 bases and J 5 bases, leaving 10 bases between the germline ends. The CDR3 loop spans 12 amino acids. In DNA form, the CDR3 reads TGCAGTGCTAGCGGACAGCTATATGGCTACACCTTC. This sequence encodes CSASGQLYGYTF.

Many counts were recorded for this clonotype. The genes are TRBV4-1 and TRBJ2-7; 8 bases map to TRBD1. Trimming removed 0 bases from V and 4 bases from J; junction bases left unmatched: 8. Looked up from germline, CDR1 is MGHRA and CDR2 is YSYEKL. This CDR3 region has 16 residues. The CDR3: CASSQDWGQDGYEQYV. CDR3 in DNA: TGCGCCAGCAGCCAAGATTGGGGACAGGACGGATACGAGCAGTACGTC.

This clonotype turned up a few times. V usage is TRBV12-3 or TRBV12-4 and J usage is TRBJ1-2; tentative D call: TRBD1 (5 bases). The CDR3 is 14 residues long. V was cut by 6 bases and J by 3 bases, with 14 bases left in between. For the CDR3, the DNA is TGTGCCAGCAGCTCCGGGGGTCCCCACTATGGCTACACCTTC. Protein: CASSSGGPHYGYTF.

V and J are TRBV25-1 and TRBJ2-3; no definite D call. Germline lookup yields CDR1 MGHDK and CDR2 SYGVNS. V lost 5 bases and J 0 bases, leaving 12 bases between the germline ends. The CDR3 spans 15 residues. The CDR3 loop reads CASSRHRPSTDTQYF. In DNA form, the CDR3 reads TGTGCCAGCAGTCGCCACCGACCTAGCACAGATACGCAGTATTTT.

This clonotype appeared many times. The chain employs TRBV4-1 and TRBJ1-4; D unresolved. Germline CDR1 reads MGHRA; CDR2 reads YSYEKL. Trimming stripped 0 bases from V and 11 bases from J, with 10 bases between. The CDR3 totals 13 residues. DNA for the CDR3: TGCGCCAGCAGCCAAGATGAATCCGTCAAACTGTTTTTT. Translated: CASSQDESVKLFF.

The gene calls are TRBV24-1 and TRBJ1-1; TRBD1 might be the D (5 bases). Germline CDR1 reads KGHDR; CDR2 reads SFDVKD. Trimming removed 7 bases at V and 3 bases at J, with 11 bases between. CDR3 length: 13 residues. This CDR3 is CATRSGTDTEAFF. The DNA of the CDR3 is TGTGCCACCAGGTCAGGGACGGACACTGAAGCTTTCTTT.

This clonotype has more than one count but fewer than ten. The rearrangement joins TRBV18 to TRBJ2-1, with a weak D call TRBD2 (7 bases). Trimming took 3 bases from V and 7 from J, leaving 16 bases between them. The CDR3 consists of 15 residues. Per germline, CDR1 KGHSH and CDR2 LQKENI. In DNA, the CDR3 is TGTGCCAGCTCACCCATGAGGGGGGGGGCGAATGAGCAGTTCTTC. It yields the protein CASSPMRGGANEQFF.

This clonotype came up a few times. The gene calls are TRBV7-2 and TRBJ2-7, with D perhaps matching TRBD2 (5 bases). The CDR3 totals 15 residues. Germline values: CDR1 SGHTA, CDR2 FQGNSA. V was pared by 5 bases and J by 1 base, with 15 bases between. The CDR3 nucleotides read TGTGCCAGCAGCACGCGGTTAGCGCAGTCCTACGAGCAGTACTTC. Amino acids: CASSTRLAQSYEQYF.

This clonotype was counted between two and nine times. The V gene is TRBV18, the J gene TRBJ2-3, with a weak D call TRBD1 (5 bases). Deletions cut 2 bases from V and 11 bases from J, with 11 bases between. Germline V gene lookup returns CDR1 KGHSH and CDR2 LQKENI. CDR3 size: 12 residues. Here the CDR3 reads CASSPKGRKQYF. CDR3 DNA sequence: TGTGCCAGCTCACCAAAGGGGCGCAAGCAGTATTTT.

This CDR3 reads CASSTYLGVSYNEQFF. CDR3 bases: TGTGCCAGCAGTACCTATTTGGGGGTCTCCTACAATGAGCAGTTCTTC. The chain is built from TRBV3-1 and TRBJ2-1; D assignment may be TRBD1 or TRBD2 (5 bases each). Germline V gene data show CDR1 as LGHDT and CDR2 as YNNKEL (reference sequence). This CDR3 has 16 amino acids. The V and J ends lost 6 bases and 0 bases respectively, with 15 bases between them.

This clonotype has ten or more counts. The chain combines TRBV7-2 with TRBJ2-5; 12 bases match TRBD2. Trimming at V came to 5 bases and at J to 11 bases, leaving 9 bases not matched to a gene. The CDR3 consists of 14 residues. The germline V gene encodes CDR1 SGHTA and CDR2 FQGNSA. DNA of the CDR3: TGTGCCAGCAGCCCCCCGGCTAGCGGGGGGGCGCAGTACTTC. As protein: CASSPPASGGAQYF. Together with reference TRBV7-2 and TRBJ2-5, the CDR3 gives the full variable domain: GAGVSQSPSNKVTEKGKDVELRCDPISGHTALYWYRQSLGQGLEFLIYFQGNSAPDKSGLPSDRFSAERTGGSVSTLTIQRTQQEDSAVYLCASSPPASGGAQYFGPGTRLLVL.